These 28 T cell receptor beta chains originate from one sample sequenced in a study of T cell repertoires in aging, cancer and after chemotherapy. A mixed TRB-A/B primer pool amplified rearranged TRB by multiplex touch-down PCR. TCRdb redid the calling of the multiplex PCR reads with MiXCR, one entry per CDR3 protein. The table records 6,700 or so distinct CDR3 sequences, 22% of them present only once. The template was genomic DNA from peripheral blood, not RNA. The sequenced material came from blood. The source of these receptors is a human donor with a blood cancer.

The chain employs TRBV20-1 and TRBJ2-3; a weak D match, TRBD2 (5 bases). This CDR3 comprises 12 residues. Germline assignment: CDR1 DFQATT and CDR2 SNEGSKA (reference sequence). The ends were cut back, 6 bases at V and 4 bases at J, with 11 bases in the middle. The CDR3, as DNA: TGCAGTGCCAAAGGAGGAGCAGATACGCAGTATTTT. As protein: CSAKGGADTQYF.

For this clonotype: Being one base from a much bigger clone, this may be a read error. The chain recombines TRBV15 with TRBJ2-7; D remains unclear. Trimming cost V 4 bases and J 2 bases, with 12 bases left between them. The CDR3 length is 14 residues. The germline CDR1 and CDR2 sequences are LNHNV and YYDKDF (reference sequence). The CDR3, as DNA: TGTGCCACCAGCATAGTGGACGAGACCTACGAGCAGTACTTC. As protein: CATSIVDETYEQYF. The variable domain in full, with the rest retrieved from reference TRBV15 and TRBJ2-7, is DAMVIQNPRYQVTQFGKPVTLSCSQTLNHNVMYWYQQKSSQAPKLLFHYYDKDFNNEADTPDNFQSRRPNTSFCFLDIRSPGLGDTAMYLCATSIVDETYEQYFGPGTRLTVT.

CDR3 DNA: TGTGCCACCAGTGATCCCCCCGGAGTTATCAATGAGCAGTTCTTC. It translates to CATSDPPGVINEQFF. V and J are TRBV24-1 and TRBJ2-1; no clear D gene. Germline CDR1 KGHDR, CDR2 SFDVKD. Trimming shortened V by 3 bases and J by 6 bases, and 14 bases separated the two germline ends. The CDR3 covers 15 residues.

This clonotype is termed medium-sized. The chain has TRBV6-1 and TRBJ1-5, with D possibly TRBD1 on 6 matching bases. The CDR3 has 14 amino acids. Between the trimmed V and J ends, which lost 2 bases and 6 bases, there was a span of 11 bases. Germline V gene sequence: CDR1 MNHNS, CDR2 SASEGT. Here the CDR3 DNA reads TGTGCCAGCAGTGAATTGGGCAGGGGTCAGCCCCAGCATTTT. This codes for CASSELGRGQPQHF.

In this sample, this clonotype is medium-sized. This chain connects TRBV27 to TRBJ2-5; D may be TRBD1 (6 bases). Between the trimmed V and J ends, which lost 8 bases and 1 base, there was a span of 11 bases. CDR1 is MNHEY and CDR2 is SMNVEV in the germline V gene (reference sequence). This CDR3 has 13 residues. The DNA of the CDR3 is TGTGCCAGCTACAAACAGGGCCAAGAGACCCAGTACTTC. Translated: CASYKQGQETQYF.

Sample share makes this clonotype medium-sized. This CDR3 is CASSRDVGIDEQFF. DNA of the CDR3: TGTGCCAGCAGTAGGGATGTTGGAATCGATGAGCAGTTCTTC. The rearrangement uses TRBV12-3 or TRBV12-4 and TRBJ2-1; D uncertain. The V and J ends lost 5 bases and 8 bases respectively, with 16 bases between them. The CDR3 totals 14 residues.

The chain carries TRBV14 and TRBJ1-1; D gene unclear. Trimming stripped 2 bases from V and 1 base from J, with 14 bases between. This CDR3 has 16 residues. CDR1 SGHDN and CDR2 FVKESK come from the germline V gene. The CDR3 protein is CASSQRARTTNTEAFF. The CDR3 DNA reads as TGTGCCAGCAGCCAACGGGCCAGGACCACGAACACTGAAGCTTTCTTT.

CDR3 protein: CASSRLAGAAGTGELFF. The CDR3 DNA is TGTGCCAGCAGTAGATTAGCGGGCGCTGCGGGCACCGGGGAGCTGTTTTTT. The V and J genes are TRBV14 and TRBJ2-2; 7 bases are a match to TRBD2. With 6 bases clipped from V and 4 bases from J, the junction kept 14 bases outside the gene matches. The CDR3 has 17 residues. Germline CDR1 is SGHDN and CDR2 is FVKESK.

By sample fraction, this clonotype is medium-sized. The chain carries TRBV27 and TRBJ1-4; a weak D match, TRBD1 (5 bases). This CDR3 contains 14 residues. Germline assignment: CDR1 MNHEY and CDR2 SMNVEV (reference sequence). The germline V and J ends were trimmed by 3 bases and 8 bases, with 13 bases remaining between them. In nucleotides, the CDR3 is TGTGCCAGCAGTTTGCGGCAGGGAGGAGAAAAACTGTTTTTT. It codes for CASSLRQGGEKLFF.

The V gene is TRBV7-2, the J gene TRBJ1-1; no clear D. The germline gives CDR1 SGHTA, CDR2 FQGNSA. The germline V and J ends were trimmed by 3 bases and 8 bases, with 13 bases remaining between them. CDR3 size: 13 residues. In DNA form, the CDR3 reads TGTGCCAGCAGCTTCGGAGGGAGCGGGGAAGCTTTCTTT. It specifies CASSFGGSGEAFF.

This clonotype is labeled as medium-sized. The chain links TRBV18 to TRBJ1-2; possibly TRBD1 for D (5 bases). CDR1 is KGHSH, CDR2 LQKENI, per germline. Deletions cut 6 bases from V and 7 bases from J, with 12 bases between. The CDR3 length is 12 residues. The CDR3 DNA sequence: TGTGCCAGCTCCCCAGGGCTAGTTGGCTACACCTTC. Protein product: CASSPGLVGYTF.

This clonotype was seen a handful of times. The chain uses TRBV10-3 and TRBJ2-7; D remains unclear. V lost 4 bases, J lost 0 bases, and 10 bases lay in between. The CDR3 covers 14 residues. Germline CDR1 and CDR2: ENHRY and SYGVKD. The CDR3 sequence: CAISGLLHSYEQYF. CDR3 DNA: TGTGCCATCAGTGGACTCCTCCACTCCTACGAGCAGTACTTC.

The V call is TRBV6-2 or TRBV6-3, the J call TRBJ2-1, with TRBD2 matching 9 bases. Trimming at V came to 5 bases and at J to 2 bases, leaving 4 bases not matched to a gene. Per the germline V gene, CDR1 is MNHEY and CDR2 is SVGEGT. The CDR3 has 15 amino acids. The CDR3 protein is CASSPLAGPYNEQFF. In nucleotides, the CDR3 is TGTGCCAGCAGTCCCCTAGCGGGACCCTACAATGAGCAGTTCTTC.

Turning to this clonotype: A much bigger clone sits one base away, suggesting this may be a read error. In nucleotides, the CDR3 is TGTGCCAGCAGTTCTAGCGGACAGTACTACGAGCAGTACTTC. Encoded protein: CASSSSGQYYEQYF. The chain couples TRBV6-2 or TRBV6-3 to TRBJ2-7; D is perhaps TRBD2 (7 bases). The CDR3 sequence is 14 residues long. Germline loops: CDR1 MNHEY, CDR2 SVGEGT. The germline V and J ends were trimmed by 4 bases and 3 bases, with 13 bases remaining between them.

By share of the sample, this clonotype is medium-sized. The J gene is TRBJ1-2, the V gene TRBV15; D call uncertain. V was pared by 3 bases and J by 0 bases, with 11 bases between. The CDR3 length is 15 residues. Per the germline V gene, CDR1 is LNHNV and CDR2 is YYDKDF (reference sequence). The CDR3 nucleotides are TGTGCCACCAGCAGTCCCGGAGGGTCTAACTATGGCTACACCTTC. Protein product: CATSSPGGSNYGYTF.

The V and J genes are TRBV7-2 and TRBJ2-1; D unresolved. CDR3 length: 15 residues. V was clipped by 0 bases and J by 6 bases, with 12 bases between them. Germline values: CDR1 SGHTA, CDR2 FQGNSA. The CDR3 sequence: CASSLALDELNEQFF. The CDR3 DNA reads TGTGCCAGCAGCTTAGCCCTCGACGAGCTCAATGAGCAGTTCTTC.

Turning to this clonotype: The junction shows a germline mismatch at one end, possibly a read error. The CDR3 here is CASSLIGKGSNEAFF. DNA for the CDR3: TGTGCCAGCAGCTTGATCGGAAAGGGGTCTAATGAAGCTTTCTTT. The chain recombines TRBV5-1 with TRBJ1-1; D is possibly TRBD1 (5 bases). There are 15 residues in the CDR3. Germline V CDR1 and CDR2: SGHRS, YFSETQ. Complete variable domain (other parts from reference TRBV5-1 and TRBJ1-1): KAGVTQTPRYLIKTRGQQVTLSCSPISGHRSVSWYQQTPGQGLQFLFEYFSETQRNKGNFPGRFSGRQFSNSRSEMNVSTLELGDSALYLCASSLIGKGSNEAFFGQGTRLTVV.

The genes are TRBV20-1 and TRBJ2-7; a weak D match, TRBD1 (6 bases). This CDR3 is built from 13 residues. V lost 1 base, J lost 1 base, and 8 bases lay in between. The germline CDR1 and CDR2 sequences are DFQATT and SNEGSKA (reference sequence). In DNA form, the CDR3 reads TGCAGTGCTAGAGTAACAGGGTCCTACGAGCAGTACTTC. Translation gives CSARVTGSYEQYF.

The V gene is TRBV7-2, the J gene TRBJ2-1; 9 nucleotides line up with TRBD2. V lost 3 bases and J lost 8; bases outside the gene matches: 14. Per the germline V gene, CDR1 is SGHTA and CDR2 is FQGNSA. There are 17 residues in the CDR3. The CDR3 is CASSFPLGGRAGDEQFF. CDR3 bases: TGTGCCAGCAGCTTCCCTCTTGGCGGGAGGGCTGGGGATGAGCAGTTCTTC.

This clonotype was observed a handful of times. This rearrangement joins TRBV7-9 to TRBJ2-3, with a weak D call TRBD2 (5 bases). The V end lost 2 bases, the J end lost 7 bases, and 7 bases lay between the germline ends. The CDR3 covers 12 residues. Looked up from germline, CDR1 is SEHNR and CDR2 is FQNEAQ (reference sequence). CDR3: CASSLSGNTQYF. The DNA for the CDR3 is TGTGCCAGCAGCTTAAGCGGAAATACGCAGTATTTT.

A word on this clonotype: A much larger clone differs by one base, so this may be a read error. V and J are TRBV19 and TRBJ2-7, with a tentative D call TRBD2 (6 bases). The germline V gene has CDR1 LNHDA and CDR2 SQIVND (reference sequence). The CDR3 is 14 residues long. For the CDR3, the DNA is TGTGCCAGTAGTGTAACCCCCCTGGAGGGCGAGCGGTACTTC. Protein: CASSVTPLEGERYF.

Concerning this clonotype itself: Possible read error: a much larger clone is one base away. This chain links TRBV6-2 or TRBV6-3 with TRBJ2-7; maybe TRBD2 (6 bases). The CDR3 consists of 14 residues. Germline CDR1 reads MNHEY; CDR2 reads SVGEGT. The CDR3 DNA is TGTGCCAGCAGTTACCTGGAGGGCTCCTACGAGCAGCACTTC. Its protein product is CASSYLEGSYEQHF.

For this clonotype: Mismatch with germline at one junction end may stem from a read error. The chain has TRBV27 and TRBJ2-1, with TRBD1 matching 7 bases. Germline CDR1 and CDR2: MNHEY and SMNVEV (reference sequence). The CDR3 totals 13 residues. CDR3 sequence reads: CDSRKGTENEQFF. Written as DNA, the CDR3 is TGTGACAGCAGGAAAGGGACAGAAAATGAGCAGTTCTTC.

By its share, this clonotype is medium-sized. The chain recombines TRBV30 with TRBJ1-1; TRBD1 agrees at 8 bases. Trimming cost V 5 bases and J 4 bases; bases outside gene matches: 9. CDR3 length: 14 amino acids. Looked up from germline, CDR1 is GTSNPN and CDR2 is SVGIG (reference sequence). The DNA for the CDR3 is TGTGCCTGGTTGGACCTGGACAGGGCCACTGAAGCTTTCTTT. Its protein is CAWLDLDRATEAFF.

This clonotype rates as medium-sized (0.01 to 0.1%). The DNA is left out, because the CDR3 cannot be placed on it with certainty; the CDR3 is given as TCRdb lists it. This rearrangement joins TRBV30 to TRBJ2-1; the D segment call TRBD2 is taken from the table without a DNA check. The CDR3 extends over 10 residues, inclusive of both ends. Germline V gene lookup returns CDR1 GTSNPN and CDR2 SVGIG (reference sequence). CDR3 residues: CAWAAGAPFF.

The chain employs TRBV6-2 or TRBV6-3 and TRBJ2-6; a weak D match, TRBD1 (6 bases). Germline CDR1 MNHEY, CDR2 SVGEGT. This CDR3 spans 16 amino acids. V was shortened by 0 bases and J by 2 bases, with 8 bases between the two germline ends. CDR3 residues: CASSYSYRAGANVLTF. The CDR3 DNA is TGTGCCAGCAGTTACTCTTACAGGGCTGGGGCCAACGTCCTGACTTTC.

This clonotype is labeled as medium-sized. The rearrangement links TRBV30 to TRBJ2-3, with 7 bases lining up with TRBD1. Germline loops: CDR1 GTSNPN, CDR2 SVGIG (reference sequence). V lost 5 bases, J lost 8 bases, and 4 bases stayed unmatched. The CDR3 has 11 residues. The DNA of the CDR3 is TGTGCCTGGGAAGAGGGGGCTACGCAGTATTTT. Residues: CAWEEGATQYF.

This clonotype is termed medium-sized (0.01 to 0.1%). CDR3 DNA sequence: TGTGCCAGCAGCTCAGGACAGGGCCGCACAGATACGCAGTATTTT. It yields the protein CASSSGQGRTDTQYF. This chain connects TRBV5-4 to TRBJ2-3; 8 positions match TRBD1. The junction had 4 bases not matched to a gene; V was cut back by 3 bases and J by 1 base. This CDR3 comprises 15 residues. CDR1 is SGHNT, CDR2 YYREEE, per germline (reference sequence).